The TCR beta chain described here comes from a study of T cells in Graves' hyperthyroidism and ophthalmopathy. Researchers took RNA transcripts and amplified the TCR beta CDR3 regions from them. TCR CDR3 underwent first-round RT-PCR with the HTBI primer set. TCRdb redid the calling of the multiplex PCR reads with MiXCR, one entry per CDR3 protein. The top ten clones hold 30% to 40% of a sample with about 640,000 distinct CDR3 sequences, around 21% of them seen once. The CDR3 totals 18 residues. Looked up from germline, CDR1 is ENHRY and CDR2 is SYGVKD. V lost 2 bases, J lost 2 bases, and 12 bases stayed unmatched.

The receptor comes from a man aged 25-45 years with Graves' ophthalmopathy. V is TRBV10-3 and J is TRBJ1-2, with 9 bases lining up with TRBD1. Sequencing was done on a sample of blood. The CDR3 sequence: CAISEPNRDREGNYGYTF. CDR3 coding DNA: TGTGCCATCAGTGAGCCTAACCGGGACAGGGAAGGGAACTATGGCTACACCTTC.